This TCR beta chain was obtained from a study of blood T cell repertoires in COVID-19. Overall study: Sample material is recorded as cDNA or gDNA derived from T cells, B-cell-depleted T cells, or PBMCs.

In its sample, this clone was seen once. In the source study's methods: Amplification from reference gene primers served as the basis for estimated nucleated cell counts. Repertoires were generated with immunoSEQ multiplex PCR, while TCRdb's copy carries only in-frame clones and drops some. D and trimming come from the DNA, and the V and J calls and clone size come from that table. This table has fewer than 300,000 clones, around nine tenths appearing once. Germline lookup yields CDR1 KGHSH and CDR2 LQKENI. Trimming took 3 bases from V and 0 from J, leaving 10 bases between them. The CDR3 runs 15 residues.

The chain recombines TRBV18 with TRBJ2-3, with unresolved D. The source of this sequence is a woman between 40 and 50 years old who had recovered from COVID-19. The specimen sequenced was peripheral blood. CDR3 nucleotides: TGTGCCAGCTCACCCGGCCCGACTAGCACAGATACGCAGTATTTT. It codes for CASSPGPTSTDTQYF. Looking up the rest from reference TRBV18 and TRBJ2-3 gives the full variable domain: NAGVMQNPRHLVRRRGQEARLRCSPMKGHSHVYWYRQLPEEGLKFMVYLQKENIIDESGMPKERFSAEFPKEGPSILRIQQVVRGDSAAYFCASSPGPTSTDTQYFGPGTRLTVL.